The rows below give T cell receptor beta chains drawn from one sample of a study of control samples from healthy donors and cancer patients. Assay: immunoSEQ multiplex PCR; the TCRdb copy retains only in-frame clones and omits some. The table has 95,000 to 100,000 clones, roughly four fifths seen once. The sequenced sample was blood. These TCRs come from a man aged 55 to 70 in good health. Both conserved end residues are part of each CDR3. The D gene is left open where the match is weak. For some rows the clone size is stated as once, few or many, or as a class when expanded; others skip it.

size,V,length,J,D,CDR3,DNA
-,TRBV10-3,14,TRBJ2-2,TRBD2,CAISLAGEAGELFF,TGTGCCATCAGCCTAGCGGGAGAGGCGGGGGAGCTGTTTTTT
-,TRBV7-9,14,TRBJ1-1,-,CASSLSQGGTEAFF,TGTGCCAGCAGCTTGAGTCAGGGAGGCACTGAAGCTTTCTTT
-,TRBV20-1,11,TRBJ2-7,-,CSAAQGTEQYF,TGCAGTGCGGCACAGGGCACCGAGCAGTACTTC
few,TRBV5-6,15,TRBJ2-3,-,CASSFAGGTTDTQYF,TGTGCCAGCAGCTTTGCCGGGGGAACCACAGATACGCAGTATTTT
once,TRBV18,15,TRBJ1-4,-,CASSPPDRDNEKLFF,TGTGCCAGCTCACCACCGGACAGAGATAATGAAAAACTGTTTTTT
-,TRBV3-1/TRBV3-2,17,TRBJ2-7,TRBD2,CASSQVWRGGGSYEQYF,TGTGCCAGCAGCCAAGTTTGGCGCGGGGGGGGTTCCTACGAGCAGTACTTC
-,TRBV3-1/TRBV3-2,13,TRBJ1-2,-,CASSQPSNYGYTF,TGTGCCAGCAGCCAGCCCTCTAACTATGGCTACACCTTC
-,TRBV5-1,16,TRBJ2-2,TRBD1,CASSPQQGAPTGELFF,TGCGCCAGCAGCCCTCAACAGGGGGCGCCGACCGGGGAGCTGTTTTTT
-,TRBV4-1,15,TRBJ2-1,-,CASSRQGSSYNEQFF,TGCGCCAGCAGCCGGCAGGGGAGCTCCTACAATGAGCAGTTCTTC
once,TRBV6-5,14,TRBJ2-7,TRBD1,CASSQYRGSYEQYF,TGTGCCAGCAGCCAATACAGGGGCTCCTACGAGCAGTACTTC
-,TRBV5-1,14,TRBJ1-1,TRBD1,CASSLYRGGTEAFF,TGCGCCAGCAGCTTATACAGGGGCGGCACTGAAGCTTTCTTT
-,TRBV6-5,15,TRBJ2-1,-,CASSPELAPYNEQFF,TGTGCCAGCAGTCCCGAGCTAGCGCCCTACAATGAGCAGTTCTTC
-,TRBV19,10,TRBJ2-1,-,CATGRNEQFF,TGTGCCACCGGAAGGAATGAGCAGTTCTTC
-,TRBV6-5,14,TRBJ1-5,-,CASTQGRRNQPQHF,TGTGCCAGCACGCAGGGCAGGCGCAATCAGCCCCAGCATTTT
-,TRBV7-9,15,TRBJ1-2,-,CASSSSGAANYGYTF,TGTGCCAGCAGCTCATCCGGGGCCGCCAACTATGGCTACACCTTC
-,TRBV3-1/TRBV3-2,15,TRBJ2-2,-,CASSQDTGRTGELFF,TGTGCCAGCAGCCAAGATACGGGGAGGACCGGGGAGCTGTTTTTT
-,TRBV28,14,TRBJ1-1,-,CASSWGSSNTEAFF,TGTGCCAGCAGCTGGGGCTCCAGTAACACTGAAGCTTTCTTT
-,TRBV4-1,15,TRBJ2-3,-,CASSQDSGQKDTQYF,TGCGCCAGCAGCCAAGATAGTGGACAGAAAGATACGCAGTATTTT
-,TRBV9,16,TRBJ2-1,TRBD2,CASSVGSGLAFNEQFF,TGTGCCAGCAGCGTAGGATCTGGACTAGCTTTCAATGAGCAGTTCTTC
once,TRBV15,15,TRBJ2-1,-,CATGVSLGSYNEQFF,TGTGCCACCGGAGTAAGCCTTGGGTCCTACAATGAGCAGTTCTTC
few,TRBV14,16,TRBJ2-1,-,CASSPPGWSPANEQFF,TGTGCCAGCAGCCCCCCCGGGTGGTCCCCGGCCAATGAGCAGTTCTTC
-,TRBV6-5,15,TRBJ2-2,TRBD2,CASSLLAGGTGELFF,TGTGCCAGCAGTCTACTAGCGGGAGGAACCGGGGAGCTGTTTTTT
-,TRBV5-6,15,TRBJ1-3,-,CASSDRAGPENTIYF,TGTGCCAGCAGCGACCGTGCGGGCCCCGAAAACACCATATATTTT
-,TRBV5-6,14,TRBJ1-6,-,CASSLWDTNSPLHF,TGTGCCAGCAGCTTGTGGGATACTAATTCACCCCTCCACTTT
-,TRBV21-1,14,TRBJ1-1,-,CASSSGFMNTEAFF,TGTGCCAGCAGCAGTGGTTTCATGAACACTGAAGCTTTCTTT
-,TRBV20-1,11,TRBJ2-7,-,CSATEGYEQYF,TGCAGTGCTACCGAGGGGTACGAGCAGTACTTC
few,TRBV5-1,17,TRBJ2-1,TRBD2,CASSLAGSGRGDNEQFF,TGCGCCAGCAGCTTGGCCGGTAGCGGGAGGGGCGACAATGAGCAGTTCTTC
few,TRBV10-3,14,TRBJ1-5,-,CAISERDGYQPQHF,TGTGCCATCAGTGAACGGGACGGTTATCAGCCCCAGCATTTT
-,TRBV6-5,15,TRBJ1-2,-,CASSYTANSNYGYTF,TGTGCCAGCAGTTATACGGCAAATTCTAACTATGGCTACACCTTC
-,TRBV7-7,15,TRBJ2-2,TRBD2,CASRQTSGDTGELFF,TGTGCCAGTCGCCAGACTAGCGGGGACACCGGGGAGCTGTTTTTT
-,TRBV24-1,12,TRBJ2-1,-,CATSDLGNEQFF,TGTGCCACCAGTGATTTGGGGAATGAGCAGTTCTTC
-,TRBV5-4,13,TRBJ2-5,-,CASSPRGGETQYF,TGTGCCAGCAGCCCCCGTGGTGGGGAGACCCAGTACTTC
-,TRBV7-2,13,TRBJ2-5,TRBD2,CASSLGRGETQYF,TGTGCCAGCAGCTTAGGGCGGGGGGAGACCCAGTACTTC